This TCR beta chain was obtained from a study of CD8 T cells in Susac syndrome. Study-level results: CD8+ clonal expansion in Susac peaked in TEMRA cells and active patients.

Remarks on this clonotype: The antigen is not known.

The ends were cut back, 4 bases at V and 4 bases at J, with 14 bases in the middle. This CDR3 has 14 residues. Germline V CDR1 and CDR2: LGHDT, YNNKEL (reference sequence). RNA amounts of about 0.5 to 1 ug underwent reverse transcription with random hexamers. TCRdb re-derived calls from the immunoSEQ multiplex PCR reads in MiXCR, one entry per CDR3 protein. The table records about 100,000 distinct CDR3 sequences, approximately 95% of them present only once. This TCR came from a human donor with Susac syndrome. Input material: CD8+ T cells from PBMCs. V gene TRBV3-1 combines with J gene TRBJ2-7; no clear D gene. The CDR3 coding sequence is TGTGCCAGCAGCCTGGACGTCACCTTTTACGAGCAGTACTTC. Translated: CASSLDVTFYEQYF.